This T cell receptor beta chain was found in a study of PD-L1 blockade in urothelial cancer. Turning to the study itself: Patients with male sex and bladder-origin urothelial cancer accounted for about nine tenths of the roughly 29 enrolled.

The germline V gene encodes CDR1 KGHSH and CDR2 LQKENI. This CDR3 comprises 15 residues. The trim removed 3 bases at V and 2 bases at J, leaving 7 bases unmatched. As to time point: peripheral blood 6 weeks after treatment start. The data were produced by immunoSEQ multiplex PCR, yet TCRdb's version contains in-frame clones alone and is incomplete. The sample has about 50,000 clones; approximately 85% are singletons. The source of this sequence is a man between 45 and 60 years old with urothelial cancer. Here the sequenced sample was PBMCs, taken around atezolizumab (anti-PD-L1) treatment. The rearrangement links TRBV18 to TRBJ2-7; 7 bases line up with TRBD2. The CDR3 loop reads CASSPLGGVPYEQYF. The CDR3 DNA follows: TGTGCCAGCTCACCGCTGGGGGGGGTACCCTACGAGCAGTACTTC.